This passage covers 27 T cell receptor beta chains from one sample sequenced in a study of human T cells and chemical hapten exposure. Time point given: patch test 3, about 24 weeks after DPC sensitization. Treatment: therapeutic diphenylcyclopropenone sensitization with weekly scalp DPC. TCRdb analysed the RACE reads with MiXCR anew, one entry per CDR3 protein. The sample shows about 64,000 distinct CDR3 sequences, around 10% of them seen only once. The sequences come from whole blood, collected in connection with sensitization to the hapten diphenylcyclopropenone (DPC). Receptor source: a woman in her twenties or thirties with alopecia areata. Some clones in this sample may be carry-over from other donors' samples.

V usage is TRBV10-3 and J usage is TRBJ1-4; D call uncertain. The CDR3 extends over 14 amino acids. Germline V gene data show CDR1 as ENHRY and CDR2 as SYGVKD. Trimming took off 3 bases at V and 4 bases at J, with 9 bases between the two ends. CDR3 DNA sequence: TGTGCCATCAGTGAAGGACGGAATAATGAAAAACTGTTTTTT. Its protein product is CAISEGRNNEKLFF.

Ten or more counts support this clonotype. The rearrangement uses TRBV4-3 and TRBJ1-1; D is uncertain. Germline assignment: CDR1 LGHNA and CDR2 YSLEER. The CDR3 runs to 13 residues. V was cut by 8 bases and J by 0 bases, with 10 bases left in between. CDR3 sequence (DNA): TGCGCCAGCTCCGGGTTGGTGAACACTGAAGCTTTCTTT. It translates to CASSGLVNTEAFF.

This clonotype was seen a few times. CDR3 protein: CASSQAPTTGELFF. The CDR3 DNA is TGTGCCAGCAGCCAAGCCCCTACCACCGGGGAGCTGTTTTTT. This chain links TRBV3-1 with TRBJ2-2; D uncertain. Germline values: CDR1 LGHDT, CDR2 YNNKEL (reference sequence). The CDR3 contains 14 residues. V dropped 1 base and J dropped 4 bases, with 7 bases sitting between them.

This chain links TRBV7-6 with TRBJ2-7; TRBD1 aligns across 8 bases. J lost 4 bases, V lost 5 bases, and 10 bases had no gene match. This CDR3 region has 15 residues. The germline V gene encodes CDR1 SGHVS and CDR2 FNYEAQ. The CDR3 is CASSLGQGAKYEQYF. The CDR3 DNA reads TGTGCCAGCAGCCTCGGACAGGGCGCGAAGTACGAGCAGTACTTC.

Ten or more counts support this clonotype. This chain connects TRBV5-1 to TRBJ1-2; TRBD1 might be the D (6 bases). V lost 4 bases and J lost 6, with 16 bases in between. Germline CDR1 and CDR2: SGHRS and YFSETQ. This CDR3 contains 14 residues. The CDR3 sequence: CASSVGHGGDGYTF. The CDR3 nucleotides read TGCGCCAGCAGCGTCGGACACGGGGGCGATGGCTACACCTTC.

This clonotype was seen ten or more times. CDR3 coding DNA: TGTGCCAGCAGCTTAGATCTAGCGGGGGCGGCGACGCAGTATTTT. Protein sequence: CASSLDLAGAATQYF. The chain joins TRBV11-3 to TRBJ2-3; 10 bases agree with TRBD2. The J segment lost 9 bases and the V segment lost 0 bases, leaving 6 bases of the junction unmatched. The CDR3 spans 15 residues. CDR1 is SGHNT, CDR2 YENEEA, per germline.

This clonotype was observed many times. In nucleotides, the CDR3 is TGTGCCAGCTCACCATTTGTCTCACAAGAGACCCAGTACTTC. Protein product: CASSPFVSQETQYF. The chain uses TRBV18 and TRBJ2-5; D call uncertain. The germline V gene has CDR1 KGHSH and CDR2 LQKENI. V was pared by 2 bases and J by 2 bases, with 9 bases between. The CDR3 runs to 14 residues.

This clonotype was counted only a few times. This CDR3 reads CASSPGQGRSTEAFF. The CDR3 nucleotides are TGTGCCAGCAGTCCGGGACAGGGAAGGTCCACTGAAGCTTTCTTT. The chain recombines TRBV6-5 with TRBJ1-1; TRBD1 matches 9 bases. Losses at the gene ends were 5 bases for V and 4 bases for J; bases not matched to a gene: 8. The germline gives CDR1 MNHEY, CDR2 SVGAGI. This CDR3 is 15 amino acids long.

This clonotype was observed a handful of times. The chain couples TRBV3-1 to TRBJ1-1, with D possibly TRBD1 on 5 matching bases. From germline, CDR1 is LGHDT and CDR2 YNNKEL (reference sequence). CDR3 length equals 14 residues. With 1 base removed from V and 4 bases from J, the gap between germline ends came to 10 bases. CDR3: CASSQANQGTEAFF. DNA for the CDR3: TGTGCCAGCAGCCAAGCAAATCAGGGCACTGAAGCTTTCTTT.

This clonotype was counted many times. The chain couples TRBV18 to TRBJ1-6, with a possible D match to TRBD1 (6 bases). The CDR3 spans 15 residues. Trimming left V 3 bases short and J 9 bases short, with 15 bases between. The germline V gene encodes CDR1 KGHSH and CDR2 LQKENI. CDR3 nucleotides: TGTGCCAGCTCACCCCCGGGGGGCACCGGTTCACCCCTCCACTTT. Its translation is CASSPPGGTGSPLHF.

This clonotype was counted only a few times. This chain uses TRBV20-1 with TRBJ2-1; the D is unclear. This CDR3 is built from 15 residues. Germline V CDR1 and CDR2: DFQATT, SNEGSKA (reference sequence). Deletions cut 1 base from V and 6 bases from J, with 16 bases between. The CDR3: CSARAQIRLGNEQFF. CDR3 bases: TGCAGTGCTAGAGCCCAAATTCGGTTGGGCAATGAGCAGTTCTTC.

The gene calls are TRBV18 and TRBJ2-1; 7 bases are a match to TRBD1. Per the germline V gene, CDR1 is KGHSH and CDR2 is LQKENI. The V gene end was trimmed by 2 bases and the J gene end by 7 bases; junction bases not matched to a gene: 8. This CDR3 is built from 15 residues. As DNA, the CDR3 is TGTGCCAGCTCACCAATGACAGGGCGTGTTAATGAGCAGTTCTTC. Protein sequence: CASSPMTGRVNEQFF. The variable domain in full, with the rest retrieved from reference TRBV18 and TRBJ2-1, is NAGVMQNPRHLVRRRGQEARLRCSPMKGHSHVYWYRQLPEEGLKFMVYLQKENIIDESGMPKERFSAEFPKEGPSILRIQQVVRGDSAAYFCASSPMTGRVNEQFFGPGTRLTVL.

The chain couples TRBV6-2 or TRBV6-3 to TRBJ1-2; D not certain. The V and J ends lost 0 bases and 0 bases respectively, with 5 bases between them. Germline CDR1 reads MNHEY; CDR2 reads SVGEGT. This CDR3 has 14 amino acids. The CDR3 nucleotides are TGTGCCAGCAGTTACTCGCAGACTAACTATGGCTACACCTTC. It is translated as CASSYSQTNYGYTF.

The chain recombines TRBV28 with TRBJ2-4; possibly TRBD2 for D (5 bases). There are 13 residues in the CDR3. V was trimmed by 7 bases and J by 5 bases, leaving 12 bases between them. In germline, CDR1 is MDHEN, CDR2 SYDVKM. The CDR3 nucleotides read TGTGCCAGCACAGTGGGGAGCGAAAACATTCAGTACTTC. Translated: CASTVGSENIQYF.

This clonotype was detected many times. The chain combines TRBV5-5 with TRBJ2-3, with D possibly matching TRBD2 (6 bases). The V end lost 7 bases, the J end lost 3 bases, and 15 bases lay between the germline ends. Germline CDR1 and CDR2: SGHKS and YYEKEE (reference sequence). CDR3 length: 14 residues. CDR3 sequence reads: CASGPSVGTDTQYF. As DNA, the CDR3 is TGTGCCAGCGGGCCTAGCGTTGGGACAGATACGCAGTATTTT. The full variable domain, in which reference TRBV5-5 and TRBJ2-3 provide the parts outside the CDR3, is DAGVTQSPTHLIKTRGQQVTLRCSPISGHKSVSWYQQVLGQGPQFIFQYYEKEERGRGNFPDRFSARQFPNYSSELNVNALLLGDSALYLCASGPSVGTDTQYFGPGTRLTVL.

The chain carries TRBV6-6 and TRBJ2-7, with 8 positions matching TRBD1. V trimming: 4 bases; J trimming: 4 bases; junction bases outside the gene matches: 3. The CDR3 contains 13 residues. CDR1 is MNHNY, CDR2 SVGAGI, per germline (reference sequence). CDR3 region: CASSSDRAYEQYF. The CDR3 DNA reads as TGTGCCAGCAGTTCGGACAGGGCTTACGAGCAGTACTTC.

This clonotype was observed a few times. V usage is TRBV11-2 and J usage is TRBJ2-3; D is uncertain. CDR1 SGHAT and CDR2 FQNNGV come from the germline V gene. The CDR3 spans 13 residues. Trimming pared 9 bases from V and 0 bases from J, leaving 10 bases between. Here the CDR3 DNA reads TGTGCCAGTCAAACCTTTAGCACAGATACGCAGTATTTT. Translating gives CASQTFSTDTQYF.

This clonotype was observed a handful of times. The V call is TRBV7-9, the J call TRBJ1-2; 7 bases line up with TRBD1. CDR3 length: 14 amino acids. The V segment lost 5 bases and the J segment 1 base; nucleotides outside the gene matches: 4. Germline V lookup: CDR1 SEHNR, CDR2 FQNEAQ (reference sequence). The DNA of the CDR3 is TGTGCCAGCAGCGGGACAGCAGATAACTATGGCTACACCTTC. Protein sequence: CASSGTADNYGYTF.

The gene calls are TRBV20-1 and TRBJ2-7; D is possibly TRBD1 (5 bases). The CDR3 is 12 residues long. V was clipped by 6 bases and J by 2 bases, with 11 bases between them. The germline CDR1 and CDR2 sequences are DFQATT and SNEGSKA (reference sequence). The CDR3: CSAFDSPYEQYF. The DNA of the CDR3 is TGCAGTGCGTTTGACAGTCCCTACGAGCAGTACTTC.

The rearrangement links TRBV12-3 or TRBV12-4 to TRBJ1-5, with D possibly matching TRBD1 (5 bases). This CDR3 comprises 13 residues. The germline V and J ends were trimmed by 0 bases and 9 bases, with 9 bases remaining between them. The DNA of the CDR3 is TGTGCCAGCAGTTTAGCGGACGGGGCGCCCCAGCATTTT. It yields the protein CASSLADGAPQHF.

In this sample, this clonotype turned up many times. V is TRBV12-3 or TRBV12-4 and J is TRBJ1-5; maybe TRBD1 (5 bases). V was trimmed by 5 bases and J by 7 bases, leaving 12 bases between them. This CDR3 has 13 residues. CDR3 nucleotides: TGTGCCAGCAGTCCGCAGGGATGGCAGCCCCAGCATTTT. Translation: CASSPQGWQPQHF.

The chain employs TRBV19 and TRBJ1-4; D ambiguous. This CDR3 is built from 13 residues. Germline loops: CDR1 LNHDA, CDR2 SQIVND (reference sequence). V lost 6 bases and J 4 bases, leaving 9 bases between the germline ends. DNA of the CDR3: TGTGCCAGTAGCGGCGGGGATAATGAAAAACTGTTTTTT. This gives the protein CASSGGDNEKLFF. The full variable domain, in which reference TRBV19 and TRBJ1-4 provide the parts outside the CDR3, is DGGITQSPKYLFRKEGQNVTLSCEQNLNHDAMYWYRQDPGQGLRLIYYSQIVNDFQKGDIAEGYSVSREKKESFPLTVTSAQKNPTAFYLCASSGGDNEKLFFGSGTQLSVL.

The table lists this clonotype with a few counts. The chain employs TRBV6-5 and TRBJ1-4; the D is unclear. The germline gives CDR1 MNHEY, CDR2 SVGAGI. V was pared by 5 bases and J by 7 bases, with 14 bases between. This CDR3 has 14 residues. The CDR3 DNA reads TGTGCCAGCAGTCGGACCCCCCGGGGTGAAAAACTGTTTTTT. This encodes CASSRTPRGEKLFF.

There are many counts of this clonotype. Here the CDR3 reads CASSPRQGSGNTIYF. In DNA form, the CDR3 reads TGTGCCAGCAGCCCCCGACAGGGCTCTGGAAACACCATATATTTT. V is TRBV7-9 and J is TRBJ1-3; 7 bases line up with TRBD1. Germline V CDR1 and CDR2: SEHNR, FQNEAQ (reference sequence). The CDR3 runs 15 residues. V shed 5 bases and J 0 bases; nucleotides not matched to a gene: 4. Complete variable domain (other parts from reference TRBV7-9 and TRBJ1-3): DTGVSQNPRHKITKRGQNVTFRCDPISEHNRLYWYRQTLGQGPEFLTYFQNEAQLEKSRLLSDRFSAERPKGSFSTLEIQRTEQGDSAMYLCASSPRQGSGNTIYFGEGSWLTVV.

This clonotype was counted only a few times. The rearrangement links TRBV3-1 to TRBJ2-2, with D possibly being TRBD1 (6 bases). The length of the CDR3 is 17 residues. CDR1 and CDR2 (germline): LGHDT, YNNKEL (reference sequence). Trimming took off 0 bases at V and 0 bases at J, with 11 bases between the two ends. The CDR3 here is CASSQDLRTANTGELFF. CDR3 coding DNA: TGTGCCAGCAGCCAAGATCTTCGGACAGCGAACACCGGGGAGCTGTTTTTT.

The rearrangement uses TRBV27 and TRBJ2-7, with D unresolved. CDR3 length equals 12 residues. The V end was cut by 6 bases, the J end by 5 bases, with 11 bases between. Germline V gene lookup returns CDR1 MNHEY and CDR2 SMNVEV (reference sequence). The DNA for the CDR3 is TGTGCCAGCAGATCTCAGCAGCACGAGCAGTACTTC. It codes for CASRSQQHEQYF.

The chain is built from TRBV12-3 or TRBV12-4 and TRBJ1-5; possible D gene TRBD1, 5 bases. V was shortened by 1 base and J by 2 bases, with 18 bases between the two germline ends. This CDR3 spans 18 amino acids. CDR3 residues: CASSLVTGAEVGNQPQHF. CDR3 coding DNA: TGTGCCAGCAGTTTAGTAACTGGGGCGGAGGTCGGCAATCAGCCCCAGCATTTT.